Listed here is a single T cell receptor beta chain. Its antigen is still unknown. The data are from a study of Graves' ophthalmopathy and Graves' hyperthyroidism. The authors diagnosed from clinical symptoms, serum thyroxine, TRAb, thyroid ultrasound and orbital computed tomography. V lost 5 bases and J lost 6, with 10 bases in between. Looked up from germline, CDR1 is MGHDK and CDR2 is SYGVNS. The CDR3 consists of 13 residues. The sequenced template was RNA, covering the TCR beta CDR3 region. HTBI-primed first-round RT-PCR preceded second-round multiplex PCR. TCRdb reprocessed the multiplex PCR reads with MiXCR, giving one entry per CDR3 protein. The repertoire has almost 750,000 distinct CDR3 sequences, 35% to 50% of them found once; the top ten carry 44%. Study-wide results and caveats: Sensitivity reached more than 70% and specificity under 85% when the model predicted ophthalmopathy progression.

The sequenced material came from peripheral blood. The chain recombines TRBV25-1 with TRBJ2-2; D gene uncertain. This TCR derives from an adult man with Graves' ophthalmopathy. The CDR3 nucleotides read TGTGCCAGCAGTTTTCTGGTCCCCGGGGAGCTGTTTTTT. Its protein product is CASSFLVPGELFF.